Only a few counts were recorded for the clone carrying this TCR beta chain. Positively selected for CCR7, the CD45RO-negative cells used as naive CD8 cells excluded terminally differentiated effector memory CD45RA+ cells. Every one of the donors was a Caucasian adult that lived in Nashville, Tennessee. This CDR3 has 16 residues. Between the trimmed V and J ends, which lost 4 bases and 2 bases, there was a span of 18 bases. Germline V gene data show CDR1 as MNHNS and CDR2 as SASEGT. These data are taken from a study of shared clonotypes between healthy human individuals. Whole-study context: Aged 18 to 49, the donors were a couple of women and three men.

An even split of each subset's genomic DNA across several immunoSEQ plates was performed. The data were produced by immunoSEQ multiplex PCR, yet TCRdb's version contains in-frame clones alone and is incomplete. The data show more than 2 million clones, 85% to 95% seen once. The chain links TRBV6-1 to TRBJ2-7; D is possibly TRBD1 (5 bases). The sequencing sample was made of naive CD8+ T cells sorted from blood. The clonotype originates from a man aged 18 to 29 in good health. In nucleotides, the CDR3 is TGTGCCAGCAGTGGTATCCAGGGTTACAGCCCCTACGAGCAGTACTTC. Protein sequence: CASSGIQGYSPYEQYF.